Shown below are 4 T cell receptor beta chains from a single sample sequenced in a study of blood T cell repertoires in COVID-19. Sequenced by immunoSEQ multiplex PCR; TCRdb stores in-frame clones only, minus some. The data contain some 120,000 clones, 70% to 85% of them singletons. The sequenced sample was peripheral blood. The receptors stem from a man between 65 and 85 years old with active or convalescent COVID-19.

This sequence joins TRBV28 and TRBJ2-2, with 8 bases lining up with TRBD2. V shed 6 bases, J shed 7 bases, and the junction held 10 bases outside the gene matches. The germline V gene has CDR1 MDHEN and CDR2 SYDVKM. The CDR3 is 15 amino acids. CDR3: CASSPGGSGIGELFF. CDR3 coding DNA: TGTGCCAGCAGCCCGGGGGGGTCGGGTATCGGGGAGCTGTTTTTT.

This rearrangement joins TRBV7-2 to TRBJ1-1; tentatively, D is TRBD1 (5 bases). The CDR3 consists of 13 residues. V gave up 2 bases and J gave up 6 bases, with 10 bases separating them. Looked up from germline, CDR1 is SGHTA and CDR2 is FQGNSA. CDR3 sequence reads: CASSLPNRPEAFF. For the CDR3, the DNA is TGTGCCAGCAGCTTACCTAACAGGCCTGAAGCTTTCTTT.

The genes are TRBV6-5 and TRBJ2-5; TRBD1 matches at 9 bases. Germline values: CDR1 MNHEY, CDR2 SVGAGI. The V and J ends lost 4 bases and 1 base, in that order; junction bases with no gene match: 7. This CDR3 has 16 residues. This CDR3 is CASSLTGTGIQETQYF. The CDR3 coding sequence is TGTGCCAGCAGTTTGACCGGGACAGGGATCCAAGAGACCCAGTACTTC.

The V gene is TRBV5-1, the J gene TRBJ1-6; no clear D. V lost 3 bases and J 7 bases, leaving 5 bases between the germline ends. This CDR3 contains 12 residues. Germline CDR1 and CDR2: SGHRS and YFSETQ. The CDR3 loop reads CASSSPNSPLHF. In DNA form, the CDR3 reads TGCGCCAGCAGCTCCCCGAATTCACCCCTCCACTTT.